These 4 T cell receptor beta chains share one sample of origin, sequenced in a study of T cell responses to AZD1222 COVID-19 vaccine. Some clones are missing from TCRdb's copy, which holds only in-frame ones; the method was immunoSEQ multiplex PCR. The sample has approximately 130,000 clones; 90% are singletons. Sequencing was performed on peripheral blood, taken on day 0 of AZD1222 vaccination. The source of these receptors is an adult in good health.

The CDR3 coding sequence is TGTGCCAGCAGCTTAGGACAGGGAAGACCCGGGGAGCTGTTTTTT. This gives the protein CASSLGQGRPGELFF. V is TRBV7-9 and J is TRBJ2-2; TRBD1 aligns across 7 bases. Germline assignment: CDR1 SEHNR and CDR2 FQNEAQ (reference sequence). This CDR3 spans 15 amino acids. V trimming: 1 base; J trimming: 6 bases; junction bases outside the gene matches: 5.

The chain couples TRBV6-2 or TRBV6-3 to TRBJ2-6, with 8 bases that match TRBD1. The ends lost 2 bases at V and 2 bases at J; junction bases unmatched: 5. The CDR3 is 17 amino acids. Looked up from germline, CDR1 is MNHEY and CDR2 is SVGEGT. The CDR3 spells CASSYRTGRAGANVLTF. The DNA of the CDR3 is TGTGCCAGCAGTTACCGGACAGGGAGAGCTGGGGCCAACGTCCTGACTTTC.

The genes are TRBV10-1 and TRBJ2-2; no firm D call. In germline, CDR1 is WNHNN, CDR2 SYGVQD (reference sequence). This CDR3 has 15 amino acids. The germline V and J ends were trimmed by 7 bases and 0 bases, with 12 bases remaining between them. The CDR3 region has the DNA TGCGCCAGCACCAGACAACGTACGAACACCGGGGAGCTGTTTTTT. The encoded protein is CASTRQRTNTGELFF.

The CDR3 DNA reads TGTGCCAGCAGCTTAGTGGGACTCATTTCGGAGACCCAGTACTTC. Its translation: CASSLVGLISETQYF. This chain links TRBV11-2 with TRBJ2-5, with TRBD2 as a possible D gene (6 bases). Trimming removed 1 base at V and 5 bases at J, with 14 bases between. From germline, CDR1 is SGHAT and CDR2 FQNNGV. The CDR3 totals 15 residues.